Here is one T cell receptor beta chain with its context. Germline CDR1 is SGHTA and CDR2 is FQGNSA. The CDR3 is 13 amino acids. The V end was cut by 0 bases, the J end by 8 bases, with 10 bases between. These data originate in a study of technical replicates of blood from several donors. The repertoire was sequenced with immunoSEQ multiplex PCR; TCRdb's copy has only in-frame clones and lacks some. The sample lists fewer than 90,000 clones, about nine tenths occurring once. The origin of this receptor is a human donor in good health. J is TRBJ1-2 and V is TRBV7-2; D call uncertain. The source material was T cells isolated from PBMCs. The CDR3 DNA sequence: TGTGCCAGCAGCTTAGCCACTGCCGAGGGCTACACCTTC. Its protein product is CASSLATAEGYTF.